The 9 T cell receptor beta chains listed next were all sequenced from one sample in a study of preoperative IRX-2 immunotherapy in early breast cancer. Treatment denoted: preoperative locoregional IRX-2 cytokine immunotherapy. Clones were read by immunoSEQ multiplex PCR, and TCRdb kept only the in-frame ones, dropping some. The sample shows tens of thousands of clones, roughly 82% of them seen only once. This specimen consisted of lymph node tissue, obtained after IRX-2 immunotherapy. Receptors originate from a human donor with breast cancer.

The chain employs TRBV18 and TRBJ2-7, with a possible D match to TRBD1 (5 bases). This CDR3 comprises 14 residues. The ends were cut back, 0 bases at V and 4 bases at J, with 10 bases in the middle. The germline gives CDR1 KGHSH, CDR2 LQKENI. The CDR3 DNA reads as TGTGCCAGCTCACCACCGGACACCTTTTACGAGCAGTACTTC. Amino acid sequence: CASSPPDTFYEQYF.

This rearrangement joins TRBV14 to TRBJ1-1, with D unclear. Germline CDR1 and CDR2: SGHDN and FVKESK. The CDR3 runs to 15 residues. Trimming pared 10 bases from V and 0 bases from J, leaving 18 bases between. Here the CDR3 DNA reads TGTGCCAATCCCTTCGCCCGCGGTATGAACACTGAAGCTTTCTTT. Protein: CANPFARGMNTEAFF.

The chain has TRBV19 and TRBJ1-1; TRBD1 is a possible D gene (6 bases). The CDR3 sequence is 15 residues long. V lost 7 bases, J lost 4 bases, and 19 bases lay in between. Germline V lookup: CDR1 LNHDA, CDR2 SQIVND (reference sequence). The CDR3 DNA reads TGTGCCAGTATCCTATGGGGGGCGATCGGCACTGAAGCTTTCTTT. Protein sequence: CASILWGAIGTEAFF.

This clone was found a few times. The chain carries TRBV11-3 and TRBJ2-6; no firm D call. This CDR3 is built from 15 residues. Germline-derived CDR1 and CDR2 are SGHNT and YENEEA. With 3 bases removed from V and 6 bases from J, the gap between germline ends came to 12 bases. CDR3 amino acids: CASSFPLSEANVLTF. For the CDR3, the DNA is TGTGCCAGCAGCTTCCCCCTTAGTGAGGCCAACGTCCTGACTTTC.

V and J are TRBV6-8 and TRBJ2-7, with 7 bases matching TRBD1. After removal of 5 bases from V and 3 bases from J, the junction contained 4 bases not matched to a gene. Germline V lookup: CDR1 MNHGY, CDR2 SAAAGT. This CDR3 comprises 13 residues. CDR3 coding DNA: TGTGCCAGCAGTCGGACAGGAGTCTACGAGCAGTACTTC. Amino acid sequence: CASSRTGVYEQYF.

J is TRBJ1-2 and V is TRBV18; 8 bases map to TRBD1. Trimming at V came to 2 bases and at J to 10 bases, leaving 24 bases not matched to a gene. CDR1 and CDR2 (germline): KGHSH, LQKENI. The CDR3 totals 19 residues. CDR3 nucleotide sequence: TGTGCCAGCTCACCATGGTCCGACAGGGGCGCCCCTCGCCCTATAGACTACACCTTC. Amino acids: CASSPWSDRGAPRPIDYTF.

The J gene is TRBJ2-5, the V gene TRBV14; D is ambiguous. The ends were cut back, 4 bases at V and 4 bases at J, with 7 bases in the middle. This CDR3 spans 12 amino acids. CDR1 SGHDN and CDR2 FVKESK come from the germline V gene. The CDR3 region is CASSLYRETQYF. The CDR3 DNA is TGTGCCAGCAGCCTTTATAGAGAGACCCAGTACTTC.

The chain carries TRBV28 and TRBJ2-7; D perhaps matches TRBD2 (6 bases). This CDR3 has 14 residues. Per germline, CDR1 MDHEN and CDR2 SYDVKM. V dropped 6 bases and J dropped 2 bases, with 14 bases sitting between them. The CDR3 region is CASRTSGPTYEQYF. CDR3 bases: TGTGCCAGCAGGACTAGTGGGCCCACCTACGAGCAGTACTTC.

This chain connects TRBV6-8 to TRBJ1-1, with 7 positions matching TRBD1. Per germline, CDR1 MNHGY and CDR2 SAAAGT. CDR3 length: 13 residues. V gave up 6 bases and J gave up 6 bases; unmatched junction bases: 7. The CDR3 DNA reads TGTGCCAGCAGCCGACGGGACAGATCTGAAGCTTTCTTT. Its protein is CASSRRDRSEAFF.